The subject of this entry is one T cell receptor (beta chain). This record comes from a study of blood T cell repertoires in COVID-19. For the study at large: Samples representing acute and convalescent COVID-19 were sourced from the United States, Italy and Spain. T cells, B-cell-depleted T cells, or PBMCs supplied cDNA or gDNA.

CDR1 and CDR2 from the germline V gene are DFQATT and SNEGSKA (reference sequence). The CDR3 consists of 12 residues. Between the trimmed V and J ends, which lost 3 bases and 5 bases, there was a span of 11 bases. Some clones are missing from TCRdb's copy, which holds only in-frame ones; the method was immunoSEQ multiplex PCR. The sample consists of approximately 450,000 clones, around 89% of them appearing once. The source is a woman aged 25 to 39 with acute or convalescent COVID-19. Sequenced material: peripheral blood. The chain uses TRBV20-1 and TRBJ2-7, with D uncertain. The CDR3 is CSASEVADEQYF. The CDR3 nucleotides read TGCAGTGCTAGTGAAGTCGCGGACGAGCAGTACTTC.